These 16 T cell receptor beta chains share one sample of origin, sequenced in a study of blood T cell repertoires in COVID-19. Here immunoSEQ multiplex PCR was the method, and the copy in TCRdb shows in-frame clones only, minus some. The repertoire includes more than 200,000 clones, about nine tenths of them detected once, and over 1.5% sits in the top ten. Sequencing used peripheral blood. These receptors came from a man aged 70 or older with acute or convalescent COVID-19.

Only one count was recorded for this clone. The chain has TRBV28 and TRBJ2-3; the D gene is possibly TRBD2 (5 bases). Germline V CDR1 and CDR2: MDHEN, SYDVKM. V was pared by 1 base and J by 2 bases, with 7 bases between. The CDR3 is made up of 14 amino acids. The CDR3, as DNA: TGTGCCAGCAGTTTATCCGGGATCACAGATACGCAGTATTTT. As protein: CASSLSGITDTQYF.

This clone was seen a single time. The chain employs TRBV7-6 and TRBJ2-1; D ambiguous. This CDR3 region has 11 residues. V was shortened by 3 bases and J by 7 bases, with 4 bases between the two germline ends. Germline CDR1 SGHVS, CDR2 FNYEAQ. The CDR3 spells CASSFSNEQFF. The CDR3 DNA reads TGTGCCAGCAGCTTCTCTAATGAGCAGTTCTTC.

About this clone: A read error may account for a junction end that differs from germline. The chain is built from TRBV5-1 and TRBJ2-5, with 8 bases lining up with TRBD1. This CDR3 contains 15 residues. Germline CDR1 and CDR2: SGHRS and YFSETQ. The DNA of the CDR3 is TGCGCCAGCAGCACAGGGGGGACGCAGGAGGAGATCCAGTACTTC. This sequence encodes CASSTGGTQEEIQYF.

The chain carries TRBV7-9 and TRBJ2-3; TRBD2 aligns across 10 bases. The CDR3 runs 15 residues. Germline CDR1 is SEHNR and CDR2 is FQNEAQ (reference sequence). V shed 2 bases, J shed 4 bases, and the junction held 3 bases outside the gene matches. The CDR3 DNA sequence: TGTGCCAGCAGCTTATTAGCGGGAGGAGCAGATACGCAGTATTTT. Residues: CASSLLAGGADTQYF.

The rearrangement links TRBV9 to TRBJ2-7; 8 nucleotides align to TRBD2. Trimming removed 3 bases from V and 2 bases from J; junction bases left unmatched: 10. In germline, CDR1 is SGDLS, CDR2 YYNGEE. The CDR3 spans 16 residues. CDR3 protein: CASSATLAEGTYEQYF. Written as DNA, the CDR3 is TGTGCCAGCAGCGCGACACTAGCGGAGGGGACCTACGAGCAGTACTTC.

The V call is TRBV18, the J call TRBJ2-2; D possibly corresponds to TRBD1 (6 bases). The CDR3 spans 18 residues. V was clipped by 2 bases and J by 0 bases, with 16 bases between them. Germline CDR1 is KGHSH and CDR2 is LQKENI. CDR3 region: CASSPLTGQTANTGELFF. The CDR3, as DNA: TGTGCCAGCTCACCATTAACAGGGCAGACCGCGAACACCGGGGAGCTGTTTTTT.

This chain links TRBV4-1 with TRBJ1-5; 10 bases are shared with TRBD1. Germline assignment: CDR1 MGHRA and CDR2 YSYEKL. With 6 bases clipped from V and 3 bases from J, the junction kept 8 bases outside the gene matches. The CDR3 extends over 16 amino acids. Written as DNA, the CDR3 is TGCGCCAGCAGTTCCGGGACAGGGGTTTCCAATCAGCCCCAGCATTTT. It codes for CASSSGTGVSNQPQHF.

The chain has TRBV29-1 and TRBJ1-4; 7 nucleotides match TRBD1. The CDR3 runs to 15 residues. The ends lost 5 bases at V and 8 bases at J; junction bases unmatched: 14. From germline, CDR1 is SQVTM and CDR2 ANQGSEA. The CDR3 sequence: CSVLLVEGAGEKLFF. The CDR3 DNA reads TGCAGCGTTCTCCTGGTTGAGGGGGCGGGGGAAAAACTGTTTTTT.

The gene calls are TRBV7-9 and TRBJ2-7; possibly TRBD2 for D (5 bases). There are 12 residues in the CDR3. The V end was cut by 7 bases, the J end by 4 bases, with 11 bases between. Germline CDR1 SEHNR, CDR2 FQNEAQ (reference sequence). The chain's CDR3 is CASTRGLYEQYF. The CDR3, as DNA: TGTGCCAGCACACGGGGTTTGTACGAGCAGTACTTC.

The chain links TRBV25-1 to TRBJ2-5; 9 bases match TRBD2. Germline assignment: CDR1 MGHDK and CDR2 SYGVNS. The CDR3 runs 17 residues. The trim removed 2 bases at V and 5 bases at J, leaving 12 bases unmatched. The CDR3 region has the DNA TGTGCCAGCAGTGAAGGGTGGTTAGCGGGAGCAAGGGAGACCCAGTACTTC. This encodes CASSEGWLAGARETQYF.

In this sample, this clone turned up a few times. The chain recombines TRBV4-3 with TRBJ1-4; 9 bases align to TRBD1. V was clipped by 4 bases and J by 11 bases; unmatched bases: 14. Germline V CDR1 and CDR2: LGHNA, YSLEER. The CDR3 is 16 residues long. CDR3 sequence (DNA): TGCGCCAGCAGCCTCCTAAACCCGGGACAGGGTGAGAAACTGTTTTTT. Amino acids: CASSLLNPGQGEKLFF.

The table lists this clone with a count of one. V gene TRBV3-1 (or the pseudogene TRBV3-2) combines with J gene TRBJ1-1, with D possibly matching TRBD1 (5 bases). Germline CDR1 and CDR2: LGHDT and YNNKEL (reference sequence). Trimming pared 3 bases from V and 7 bases from J, leaving 6 bases between. The CDR3 loop spans 11 amino acids. The CDR3 DNA reads TGTGCCAGCAGCCACGACAGTGAAGCTTTCTTT. Its translation is CASSHDSEAFF.

The chain uses TRBV3-1 (or the pseudogene TRBV3-2) and TRBJ1-5; a weak D match, TRBD1 (5 bases). The germline gives CDR1 LGHDT, CDR2 YNNKEL (reference sequence). The CDR3 loop spans 17 amino acids. V shed 3 bases and J shed 0 bases, with 15 bases lying between them. The chain's CDR3 is CASSQNPGPTSNQPQHF. CDR3 coding DNA: TGTGCCAGCAGCCAGAATCCAGGGCCTACTAGCAATCAGCCCCAGCATTTT.

This sequence joins TRBV10-3 and TRBJ1-1, with 9 nucleotides matching TRBD1. Trimming at V came to 0 bases and at J to 3 bases, leaving 2 bases not matched to a gene. The CDR3 length is 15 residues. Germline-derived CDR1 and CDR2 are ENHRY and SYGVKD. This CDR3 reads CAISESRQGDTEAFF. CDR3 DNA sequence: TGTGCCATCAGTGAGTCGAGACAGGGGGACACTGAAGCTTTCTTT.

There are a few counts of this clone. V gene TRBV4-1 combines with J gene TRBJ2-3, with 10 bases that match TRBD2. Germline V CDR1 and CDR2: MGHRA, YSYEKL. The CDR3 length is 16 residues. V gave up 2 bases and J gave up 6 bases; unmatched junction bases: 8. CDR3: CASSQIVAGGADTQYF. The CDR3, as DNA: TGCGCCAGCAGCCAAATCGTAGCGGGAGGAGCCGATACGCAGTATTTT.

V and J are TRBV9 and TRBJ1-2; 9 bases fit TRBD1. The CDR3 contains 15 residues. V was clipped by 0 bases and J by 4 bases; unmatched bases: 4. The germline CDR1 and CDR2 sequences are SGDLS and YYNGEE. The CDR3 protein is CASSVGDRGIYGYTF. The CDR3 bases are TGTGCCAGCAGCGTAGGAGACAGGGGGATCTATGGCTACACCTTC.